The 5 T cell receptor beta chains presented below share a single source sample, sequenced in a study of cytotoxic CD8 clonotypes in ibrutinib-treated CLL. Here immunoSEQ multiplex PCR was the method, and the copy in TCRdb shows in-frame clones only, minus some. The sample lists around 20,000 clones, 65% to 85% occurring once. The input for sequencing was PBMCs, taken before ibrutinib treatment. The receptors here all came from a human donor with chronic lymphocytic leukemia.

This rearrangement joins TRBV15 to TRBJ2-3; D gene ambiguous. Germline CDR1 LNHNV, CDR2 YYDKDF (reference sequence). The CDR3 is made up of 13 amino acids. V lost 5 bases and J lost 7, with 13 bases in between. CDR3 in DNA: TGTGCCACCAGCCCAGAGATACGGTATACGCAGTATTTT. It is translated as CATSPEIRYTQYF.

The chain combines TRBV4-2 with TRBJ2-1; the match to TRBD1 covers 9 bases. Germline trimming cut 4 bases from V and 0 bases from J; bases unmatched to any gene: 1. The CDR3 covers 15 residues. Germline V lookup: CDR1 LGHNA, CDR2 YNFKEQ. The CDR3 reads CASSRDRVSYNEQFF. CDR3 nucleotides: TGTGCCAGCAGCCGGGACAGGGTCTCCTACAATGAGCAGTTCTTC.

This clone was detected only a few times. The chain couples TRBV5-6 to TRBJ2-7; 7 bases line up with TRBD1. CDR3 length: 14 amino acids. Germline V lookup: CDR1 SGHDT, CDR2 YYEEEE. Trimming cost V 2 bases and J 6 bases; bases outside gene matches: 8. The CDR3 region is CASSFTTGFGEQYF. The CDR3 DNA reads TGTGCCAGCAGCTTTACGACAGGGTTCGGCGAGCAGTACTTC.

This chain links TRBV19 with TRBJ2-7; 12 positions agree with TRBD2. In germline, CDR1 is LNHDA, CDR2 SQIVND (reference sequence). The CDR3 spans 13 residues. The V gene end was trimmed by 8 bases and the J gene end by 9 bases; junction bases not matched to a gene: 8. CDR3 sequence (DNA): TGTGCCAGTTCCGGGACTAGCGGGCTCGGGCAGTACTTC. This gives the protein CASSGTSGLGQYF. The complete variable domain, with remaining parts taken from reference TRBV19 and TRBJ2-7, reads DGGITQSPKYLFRKEGQNVTLSCEQNLNHDAMYWYRQDPGQGLRLIYYSQIVNDFQKGDIAEGYSVSREKKESFPLTVTSAQKNPTAFYLCASSGTSGLGQYFGPGTRLTVT.

The CDR3 DNA sequence: TGTGCCAGCAGTTCTCGACAGGGTAGCTCCTACGAGCAGTACTTC. This encodes CASSSRQGSSYEQYF. The chain employs TRBV27 and TRBJ2-7, with 7 bases matching TRBD1. Germline CDR1 and CDR2: MNHEY and SMNVEV (reference sequence). Germline trimming cut 4 bases from V and 0 bases from J; bases unmatched to any gene: 6. There are 15 residues in the CDR3.